This TCR beta chain stems from a study of Ad26.COV2.S vaccination and SARS-CoV-2 variants. As for the study in general: The authors gave Ad26.COV2.S intramuscularly, either once or twice 56 days apart. Notes on the study in general: The analyses of TCR breadth and depth may have understated the size of total T cell responses. Comparability of non-spike TCR breadth was observed across vaccine and placebo recipients.

Treatment defined: roughly 19 received Ad26.COV2.S at low or high dose, single or two shots; about five received placebo; per-sample allocation not given. The samples date from day 63 after the first vaccine or placebo injection. In Boston, the donor was an adult between 18-55 years of age. Only in-frame clones appear in the TCRdb table, and some are missing; sequencing was by immunoSEQ multiplex PCR. This sample yields about 500,000 clones, of which about 88% are seen a single time; about 1.7% belongs to the top ten. Details on this clone: As yet, its antigen is unknown.

Germline V gene data show CDR1 as SGHRS and CDR2 as YFSETQ. Between the trimmed V and J ends, which lost 3 bases and 0 bases, there was a span of 13 bases. The CDR3 contains 15 residues. The material was peripheral blood, obtained in a trial of Ad26.COV2.S vaccine versus placebo. The chain recombines TRBV5-1 with TRBJ2-7; no clear D gene. This receptor was obtained from a person aged 18-65 years who received the Ad26.COV2.S COVID-19 vaccine or a placebo. In DNA, the CDR3 is TGCGCCAGCAGCTCCACCTACACAGCCTCCTACGAGCAGTACTTC. It is translated as CASSSTYTASYEQYF.